This T cell receptor (beta chain) came from a study of blood T cells in healthy people across ages. After removal of 3 bases from V and 5 bases from J, the junction contained 3 bases not matched to a gene. Germline values: CDR1 SGHTA, CDR2 FQGNSA. The CDR3 totals 13 residues. A second about 7 to 11 cycle PCR used barcoded and J-beta primers. TCRdb fed the 5' RACE reads into MiXCR, producing one record per CDR3 protein. The data show roughly 1,700,000 distinct CDR3 sequences, 25% to 30% seen once. What was sequenced was blood. The V and J genes are TRBV7-2 and TRBJ1-1, with 7 bases matching TRBD1. The receptor was derived from a woman aged 25-40 years in good health. This CDR3 reads CASSLLQGTEAFF. The DNA for the CDR3 is TGTGCCAGCAGCTTGCTACAGGGGACTGAAGCTTTCTTT.